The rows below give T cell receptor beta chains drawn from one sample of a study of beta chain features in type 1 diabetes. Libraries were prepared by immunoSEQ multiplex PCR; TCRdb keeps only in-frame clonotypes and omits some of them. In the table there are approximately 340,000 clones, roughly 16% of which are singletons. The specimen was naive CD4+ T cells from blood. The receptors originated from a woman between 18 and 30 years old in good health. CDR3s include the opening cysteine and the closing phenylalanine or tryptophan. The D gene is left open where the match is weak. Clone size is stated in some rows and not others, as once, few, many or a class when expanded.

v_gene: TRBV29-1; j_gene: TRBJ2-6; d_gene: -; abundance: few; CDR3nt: TGCAGCGTTGGCCCCGCTAGCGACATCTACTCTGGGGCCAACGTCCTGACTTTC; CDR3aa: CSVGPASDIYSGANVLTF
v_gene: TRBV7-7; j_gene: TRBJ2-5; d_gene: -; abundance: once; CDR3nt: TGTGCCAGCAGCTTAGCGGCCAAAGAGACCCAGTACTTC; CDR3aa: CASSLAAKETQYF
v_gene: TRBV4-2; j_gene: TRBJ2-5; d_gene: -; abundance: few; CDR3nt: TGTGCCAGCAGCCAGCAGGGGTGGTGGGGTACTGAGACCCAGTACTTC; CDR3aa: CASSQQGWWGTETQYF
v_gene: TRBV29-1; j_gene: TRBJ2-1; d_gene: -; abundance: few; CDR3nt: TGCAGCGTTGACCCCCCGACGGACTACCCCTACAATGAGCAGTTCTTC; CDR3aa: CSVDPPTDYPYNEQFF
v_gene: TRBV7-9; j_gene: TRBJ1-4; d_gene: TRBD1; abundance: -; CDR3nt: TGTGCCAGCAGCTCCGGGACAGGGGTTGAAAAACTGTTTTTT; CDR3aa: CASSSGTGVEKLFF
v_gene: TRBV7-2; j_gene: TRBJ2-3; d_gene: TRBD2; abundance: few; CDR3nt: TGTGCCAGCAGCTTCCGTTCCGGGACTAGAACAGATACGCAGTATTTT; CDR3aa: CASSFRSGTRTDTQYF
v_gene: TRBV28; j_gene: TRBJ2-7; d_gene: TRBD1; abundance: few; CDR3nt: TGTGCCAGCAGTTCCGGGACAGGGGGCTCCTACGAGCAGTACTTC; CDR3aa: CASSSGTGGSYEQYF
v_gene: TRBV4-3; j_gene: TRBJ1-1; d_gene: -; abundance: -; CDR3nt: TGCGCCAGCAGCCCAACCCCGCGCGGAAGCACTGAAGCTTTCTTT; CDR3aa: CASSPTPRGSTEAFF
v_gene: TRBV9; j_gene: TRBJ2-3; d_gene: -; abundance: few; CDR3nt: TGTGCCAGCAGCGCGTCGACACCCACAGATACGCAGTATTTT; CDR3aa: CASSASTPTDTQYF
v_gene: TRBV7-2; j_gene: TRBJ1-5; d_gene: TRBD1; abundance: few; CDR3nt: TGTGCCAGCAGGGGACAGTCAGAGCCCCAGCATTTT; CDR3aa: CASRGQSEPQHF
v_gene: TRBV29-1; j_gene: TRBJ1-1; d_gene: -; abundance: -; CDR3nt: TGCAGCGTCGAGAGAGGGAACACTGAAGCTTTCTTT; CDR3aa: CSVERGNTEAFF
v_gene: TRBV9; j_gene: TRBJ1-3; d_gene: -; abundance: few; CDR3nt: TGTGCCAGCGACCGGGACAACTCTGGAAACACCATATATTTT; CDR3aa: CASDRDNSGNTIYF
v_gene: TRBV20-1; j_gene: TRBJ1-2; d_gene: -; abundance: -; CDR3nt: TGCAGTGCCCGTCCGGTCTATGGCTACACCTTC; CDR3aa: CSARPVYGYTF
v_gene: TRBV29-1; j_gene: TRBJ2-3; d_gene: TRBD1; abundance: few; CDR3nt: TGCAGCGTTGAACGTGGACAGGCTACAGATACGCAGTATTTT; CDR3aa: CSVERGQATDTQYF
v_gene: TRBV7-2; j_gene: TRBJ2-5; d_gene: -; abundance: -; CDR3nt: TGTGCCAGCAGCTTAGTCCGGTCCCTCGGGGAGACCCAGTACTTC; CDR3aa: CASSLVRSLGETQYF
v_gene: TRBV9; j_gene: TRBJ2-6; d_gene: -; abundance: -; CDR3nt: TGTGCCAGCAGCCCTTTGGGAGGGACAAGATCTGGGGCCAACGTCCTGACTTTC; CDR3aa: CASSPLGGTRSGANVLTF
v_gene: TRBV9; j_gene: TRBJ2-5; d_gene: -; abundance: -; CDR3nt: TGTGCCAGCAGCCCCCTAGGGAGCTTTAAAGAGACCCAGTACTTC; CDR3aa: CASSPLGSFKETQYF
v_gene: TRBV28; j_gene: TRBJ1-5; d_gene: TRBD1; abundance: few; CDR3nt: TGTGCCAGCAGTTTGTGGGACAGGGATAATCAGCCCCAGCATTTT; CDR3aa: CASSLWDRDNQPQHF
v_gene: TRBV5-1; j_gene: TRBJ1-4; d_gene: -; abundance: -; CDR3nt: TGCGCCAGCAGCTTAGGACATCGAGATGAAAAACTGTTTTTT; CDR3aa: CASSLGHRDEKLFF
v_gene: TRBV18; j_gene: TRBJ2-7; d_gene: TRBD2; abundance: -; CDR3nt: TGTGCCAGCTCACCATTGGCTAGCGGGAGGGCCCACGAGCAGTACTTC; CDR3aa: CASSPLASGRAHEQYF
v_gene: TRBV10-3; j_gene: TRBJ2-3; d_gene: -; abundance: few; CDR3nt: TGTGCCATCAGTGACTACGTGCGCGGGATGAGCACAGATACGCAGTATTTT; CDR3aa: CAISDYVRGMSTDTQYF
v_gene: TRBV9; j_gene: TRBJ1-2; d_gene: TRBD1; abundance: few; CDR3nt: TGTGCCAGCAGCGTAGACACAGGGGGCGGGTATGGCTACACCTTC; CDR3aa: CASSVDTGGGYGYTF
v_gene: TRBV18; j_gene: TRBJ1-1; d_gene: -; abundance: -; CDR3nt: TGTGCCAGCTCACCACGCCAGGCGAACACTGAAGCTTTCTTT; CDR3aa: CASSPRQANTEAFF
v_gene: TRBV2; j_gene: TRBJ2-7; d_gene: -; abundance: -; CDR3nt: TGTGCCAGCAGTGAACAGGGTCGTACCTACGAGCAGTACTTC; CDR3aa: CASSEQGRTYEQYF
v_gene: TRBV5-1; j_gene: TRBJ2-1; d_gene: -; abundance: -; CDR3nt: TGCGCCAGCAGCCACTCCTACAATGAGCAGTTCTTC; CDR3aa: CASSHSYNEQFF
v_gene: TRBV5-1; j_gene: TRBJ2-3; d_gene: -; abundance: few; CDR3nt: TGCGCCAGCAGCTTGCCGACACCCCTTCAGCAGACAGATACGCAGTATTTT; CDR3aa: CASSLPTPLQQTDTQYF
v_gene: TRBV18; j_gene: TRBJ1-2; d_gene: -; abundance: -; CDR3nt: TGTGCCAGCTCACCCGTAACCGGGACAAACTATGGCTACACCTTC; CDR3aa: CASSPVTGTNYGYTF
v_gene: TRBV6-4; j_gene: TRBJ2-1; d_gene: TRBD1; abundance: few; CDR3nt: TGTGCCGGGGACAGACACAATGAGCAGTTCTTC; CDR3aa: CAGDRHNEQFF
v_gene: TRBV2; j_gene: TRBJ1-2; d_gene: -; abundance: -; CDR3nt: TGTGCCAGCAAGGGAGACGGCGGGTATGGCTACACCTTC; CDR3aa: CASKGDGGYGYTF
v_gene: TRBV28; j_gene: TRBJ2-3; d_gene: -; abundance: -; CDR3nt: TGTGCCAGCAGTTTCGTCGACAGAGATACGCAGTATTTT; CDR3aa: CASSFVDRDTQYF
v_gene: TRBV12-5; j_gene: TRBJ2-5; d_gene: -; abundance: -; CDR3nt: TGTGCTAGTGGTCCTGCCTTCGGGGAGACCCAGTACTTC; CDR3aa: CASGPAFGETQYF
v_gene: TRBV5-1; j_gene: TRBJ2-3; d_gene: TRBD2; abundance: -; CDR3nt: TGCGCCAGCAGCTTACTAGCGGACGCAGATACGCAGTATTTT; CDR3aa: CASSLLADADTQYF
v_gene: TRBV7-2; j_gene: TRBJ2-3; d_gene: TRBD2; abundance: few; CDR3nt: TGTGCCAGCAGCCATGGACCGGGACTAGCGATTCTTTCCACAGATACGCAGTATTTT; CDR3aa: CASSHGPGLAILSTDTQYF
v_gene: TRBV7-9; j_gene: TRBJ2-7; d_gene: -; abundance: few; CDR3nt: TGTGCCAGCAGCTTAGCGAGCGCCAGGACTACCTTCTCCTACGAGCAGTACTTC; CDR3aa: CASSLASARTTFSYEQYF
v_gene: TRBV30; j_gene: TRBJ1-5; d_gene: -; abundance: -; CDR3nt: TGTGCCTGGAGTGCAGGAGGAAGTCAGCCCCAGCATTTT; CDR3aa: CAWSAGGSQPQHF
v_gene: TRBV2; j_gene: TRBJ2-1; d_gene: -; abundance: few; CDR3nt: TGTGCCAGCAGGCTGCTCGCCGGGGAGCAGTTCTTC; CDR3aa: CASRLLAGEQFF
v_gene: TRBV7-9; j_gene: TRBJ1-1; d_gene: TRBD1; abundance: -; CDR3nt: TGTGCCAGCAGCTTGGGGACAGGGAGCCCTGAAGCTTTCTTT; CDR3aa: CASSLGTGSPEAFF
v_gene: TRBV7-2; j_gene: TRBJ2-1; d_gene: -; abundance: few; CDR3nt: TGTGCCAGCACTAACAACCGGGGCAATGAGCAGTTCTTC; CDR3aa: CASTNNRGNEQFF
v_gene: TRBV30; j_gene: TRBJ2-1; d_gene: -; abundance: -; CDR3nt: TGTGCCTGGAGTTACAGGTACAATGAGCAGTTCTTC; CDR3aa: CAWSYRYNEQFF
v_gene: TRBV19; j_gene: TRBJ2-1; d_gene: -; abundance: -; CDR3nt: TGTGCCAGTAGCGGACTCGTTGCCTACAATGAGCAGTTCTTC; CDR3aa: CASSGLVAYNEQFF
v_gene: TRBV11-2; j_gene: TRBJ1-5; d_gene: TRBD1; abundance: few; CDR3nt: TGTGCCAGCAGCTTGAGGACAGGGGCGAGCAATCAGCCCCAGCATTTT; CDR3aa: CASSLRTGASNQPQHF
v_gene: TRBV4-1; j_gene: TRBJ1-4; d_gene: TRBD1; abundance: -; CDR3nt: TGCGCCAGCAGTCGGGCGGGACAGGGTATTGAAAAACTGTTTTTT; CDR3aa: CASSRAGQGIEKLFF
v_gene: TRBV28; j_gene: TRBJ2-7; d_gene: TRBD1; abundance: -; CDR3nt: TGTGCCAGCAGGGAGACAGGGGTCGTCTACGAGCAGTACTTC; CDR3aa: CASRETGVVYEQYF
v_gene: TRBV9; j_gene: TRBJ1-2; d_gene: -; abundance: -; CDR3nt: TGTGCCAGCAGCGTAGACTACGGAGGGAACTATGGCTACACCTTC; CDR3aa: CASSVDYGGNYGYTF
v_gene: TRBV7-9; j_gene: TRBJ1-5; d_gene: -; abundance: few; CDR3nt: TGTGCCAGCAGCCCCCACCCAGGGAGCAATCAGCCCCAGCATTTT; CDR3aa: CASSPHPGSNQPQHF
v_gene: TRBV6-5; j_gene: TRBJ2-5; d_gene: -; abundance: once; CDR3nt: TGTGCCAGCAGGTCAGATCATACGGGAGAGACCCAGTACTTC; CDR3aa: CASRSDHTGETQYF
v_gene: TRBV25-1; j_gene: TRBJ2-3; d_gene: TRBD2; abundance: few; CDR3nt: TGTGCCAGCAAAGCGGGAGGGCGCAATACGCAGTATTTT; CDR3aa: CASKAGGRNTQYF
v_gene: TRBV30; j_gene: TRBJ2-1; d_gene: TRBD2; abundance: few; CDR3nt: TGTGCCTGGACTAGCGGGGGGAGCTCCTACAATGAGCAGTTCTTC; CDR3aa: CAWTSGGSSYNEQFF
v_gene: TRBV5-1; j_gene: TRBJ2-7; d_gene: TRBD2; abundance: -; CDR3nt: TGCGCCAGCTCTAGCGGGAGGAGCTACGAGCAGTACTTC; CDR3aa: CASSSGRSYEQYF
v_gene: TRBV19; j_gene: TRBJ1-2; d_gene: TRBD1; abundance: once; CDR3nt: TGTGCCACGGGGACAGGGGGCTCGACTGGCTACACCTTC; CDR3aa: CATGTGGSTGYTF
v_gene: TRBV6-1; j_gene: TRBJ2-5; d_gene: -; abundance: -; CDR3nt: TGTGCCAGCGAGGATATCATTGAAGAGACCCAGTACTTC; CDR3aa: CASEDIIEETQYF
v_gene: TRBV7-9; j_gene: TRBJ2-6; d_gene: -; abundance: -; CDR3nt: TGTGCCAGCAGCCACGACATTACTGGGGCCAACGTCCTGACTTTC; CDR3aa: CASSHDITGANVLTF
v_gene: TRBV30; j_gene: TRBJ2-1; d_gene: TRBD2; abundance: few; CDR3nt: TGTGCCTGCGCCTTAGCGGGAGCGCGTGAGCAGTTCTTC; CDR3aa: CACALAGAREQFF
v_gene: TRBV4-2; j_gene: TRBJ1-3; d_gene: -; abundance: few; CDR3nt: TGTGCCACCAGCCGCGGTTCTGGAAACACCATATATTTT; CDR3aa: CATSRGSGNTIYF
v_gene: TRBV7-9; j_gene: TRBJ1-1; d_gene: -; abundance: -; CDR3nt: TGTGCCAGCAGCTCCCCGAATGTACTGGGCGCGGAAGCTTTCTTT; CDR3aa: CASSSPNVLGAEAFF
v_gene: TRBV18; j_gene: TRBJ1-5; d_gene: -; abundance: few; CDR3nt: TGTGCCAGCTCACCCTTGGGGGCCGGTGGCAATCAGCCCCAGCATTTT; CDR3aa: CASSPLGAGGNQPQHF
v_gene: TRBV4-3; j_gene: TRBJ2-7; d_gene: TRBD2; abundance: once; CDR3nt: TGCGCCAGCAGCCAAGTCTCGGGAGGGTTCGCCGAGCAGTACTTC; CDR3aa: CASSQVSGGFAEQYF
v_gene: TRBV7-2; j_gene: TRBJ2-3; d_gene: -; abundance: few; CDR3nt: TGTGCCAGCAGCTTAAACAGGGTCGCGGATACGCAGTATTTT; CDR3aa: CASSLNRVADTQYF